This T cell receptor beta chain was sequenced during a study of CD8 T cells in Susac syndrome. The multiple sclerosis controls consisted of treatment-naive patients with relapsing-remitting disease, either stable or active. Negative isolation yielded CD4+ and CD8+ T cells, and FACS enriched TEMRA cells. Random hexamers were used to reverse transcribe an amount of roughly 0.5 to 1 ug RNA. TCRdb fed the immunoSEQ multiplex PCR reads into MiXCR, producing one record per CDR3 protein. The sample carries hundreds of thousands of distinct CDR3 sequences, almost 85% recorded once. This CDR3 has 15 residues. CDR1 is PRHDT and CDR2 is FYEKMQ in the germline V gene (reference sequence). Unmatched junction bases numbered 7, after V lost 5 bases and J lost 5 bases.

This rearrangement joins TRBV13 to TRBJ2-1; 9 bases are shared with TRBD1. The sequenced sample consisted of CD8+ T cells from PBMCs. The origin of this receptor is a human donor with multiple sclerosis. CDR3 amino acids: CASSAGTGINNEQFF. In nucleotides, the CDR3 is TGTGCCAGCAGCGCCGGGACAGGGATTAACAATGAGCAGTTCTTC.